These 19 T cell receptor beta chains were sequenced from one sample in a study of Graves' ophthalmopathy and Graves' hyperthyroidism. For repertoire sequencing, the TCR beta CDR3 regions were amplified from RNA transcripts. HTBI primers primed a first-round RT-PCR, and a second-round multiplex PCR followed. TCRdb re-called the multiplex PCR reads through MiXCR, storing one row per CDR3 protein. The sample holds about 220,000 distinct CDR3 sequences; roughly a fifth are singletons and the top ten take around two fifths. Sequenced material: peripheral blood. Every receptor here comes from a woman between 45 and 60 years old with Graves' ophthalmopathy.

This clonotype has only a few counts. CDR3 nucleotide sequence: TGTGCCAGCAGCGGCCTTTTCGAGGACATTCAGTACTTC. Translating it yields CASSGLFEDIQYF. The V and J genes are TRBV9 and TRBJ2-4; D is unclear. The V end lost 3 bases, the J end lost 8 bases, and 12 bases lay between the germline ends. Germline V CDR1 and CDR2: SGDLS, YYNGEE. The CDR3 spans 13 residues.

The table lists this clonotype with many counts. The V gene is TRBV20-1, the J gene TRBJ2-7; D is possibly TRBD2 (6 bases). CDR1 and CDR2 (germline): DFQATT, SNEGSKA (reference sequence). The V and J ends lost 3 bases and 2 bases respectively, with 11 bases between them. The CDR3 totals 13 residues. DNA for the CDR3: TGCAGTGCTAGGGGTGGGGGGACCTACGAGCAGTACTTC. Its protein product is CSARGGGTYEQYF.

This clonotype was detected ten times or more. J is TRBJ2-7 and V is TRBV12-3 or TRBV12-4; no reliable D call. The CDR3 covers 13 residues. Trimming pared 3 bases from V and 6 bases from J, leaving 12 bases between. DNA of the CDR3: TGTGCCAGCAGTTTTAACAGAAGATTCGAGCAGTACTTC. This sequence encodes CASSFNRRFEQYF.

Note on this clonotype: Being one base from a much bigger clone, this may be a read error. The J gene is TRBJ1-1, the V gene TRBV4-1; no firm D call. Trimming left V 10 bases short and J 1 base short, with 19 bases between. The CDR3 contains 15 residues. Germline V gene sequence: CDR1 MGHRA, CDR2 YSYEKL. The CDR3, as DNA: TGCGCCACCTCCGTTATTAGTGGACGGAACACTGAAGCTTTCTTT. Protein sequence: CATSVISGRNTEAFF.

The table lists this clonotype with many counts. The rearrangement uses TRBV6-4 and TRBJ1-1; D not certain. In germline, CDR1 is MRHNA, CDR2 SNTAGT. Trimming took off 4 bases at V and 2 bases at J, with 8 bases between the two ends. The CDR3 is 13 residues long. The CDR3 DNA is TGTGCCAGCAGTGCCAAGGCCAACACTGAAGCTTTCTTT. Its translation: CASSAKANTEAFF.

The sample holds many counts of this clonotype. The chain combines TRBV28 with TRBJ2-7, with D hard to call. Trimming cost V 7 bases and J 5 bases, with 9 bases left between them. This CDR3 region has 11 residues. Germline lookup yields CDR1 MDHEN and CDR2 SYDVKM. CDR3 protein: CASMRINEQYF. The CDR3 DNA sequence: TGTGCCAGCATGAGGATCAACGAGCAGTACTTC.

This clonotype appeared many times. The rearrangement uses TRBV11-2 and TRBJ1-6, with D hard to call. V lost 3 bases and J 7 bases, leaving 7 bases between the germline ends. The CDR3 length is 13 residues. Germline values: CDR1 SGHAT, CDR2 FQNNGV. CDR3 in amino acids: CASSFRINSPLHF. CDR3 DNA: TGTGCCAGCAGCTTCCGGATAAATTCACCCCTCCACTTT.

J is TRBJ2-2 and V is TRBV12-3 or TRBV12-4, with D possibly matching TRBD2 (5 bases). V was pared by 5 bases and J by 7 bases, with 20 bases between. There are 16 residues in the CDR3. The CDR3 loop reads CASSPAGKQQDGELFF. The CDR3 DNA follows: TGTGCCAGCAGTCCCGCCGGGAAACAGCAAGACGGGGAGCTGTTTTTT.

This clonotype was counted between two and nine times. V gene TRBV6-2 or TRBV6-3 combines with J gene TRBJ1-5; 9 bases map to TRBD1. Germline V gene sequence: CDR1 MNHEY, CDR2 SVGEGT. This CDR3 is 15 amino acids long. Unmatched junction bases numbered 9, after V lost 6 bases and J lost 6 bases. CDR3 amino acids: CASSPGQGGFQPQHF. The DNA of the CDR3 is TGTGCCAGCAGCCCGGGACAGGGCGGATTTCAGCCCCAGCATTTT.

This clonotype was found many times. A much larger clone lies a single base off, so this may be a read error. No conserved phenylalanine or tryptophan ends this CDR3, so it is likely a read error. This chain connects TRBV6-5 to TRBJ2-2; D is perhaps TRBD1 or TRBD2 (5 bases each). From germline, CDR1 is MNHEY and CDR2 SVGAGI. The CDR3 totals 12 residues. The V end lost 7 bases, the J end lost 8 bases, and 11 bases lay between the germline ends. CDR3 region: CASTGTGGELFL. In nucleotides, the CDR3 is TGTGCCAGCACCGGGACCGGGGGGGAGCTGTTTCTT.

This clonotype came up many times. A much bigger clone sits one base away, suggesting this may be a read error. As the CDR3 is not closed by the conserved phenylalanine or tryptophan, this likely results from a read error. The chain employs TRBV29-1 and TRBJ1-1; D is undetermined. The CDR3 runs to 13 residues. Trimming stripped 3 bases from V and 3 bases from J, with 11 bases between. CDR1 is SQVTM and CDR2 is ANQGSEA in the germline V gene. The CDR3 DNA follows: TGCAGCGTTGATAAGACACGGGACACTGAAGCTTTCTCT. It codes for CSVDKTRDTEAFS.

The sample holds many counts of this clonotype. The rearrangement joins TRBV12-3 or TRBV12-4 to TRBJ2-5, with 9 bases matching TRBD1. V dropped 5 bases and J dropped 5; count of bases not matched to a gene: 9. There are 15 residues in the CDR3. DNA for the CDR3: TGTGCCAGCAGTCTGGGACAGGGTACGAAGGAGACCCAGTACTTC. The encoded protein is CASSLGQGTKETQYF.

The chain joins TRBV20-1 to TRBJ2-7; TRBD2 aligns across 12 bases. This CDR3 comprises 16 residues. Germline CDR1 is DFQATT and CDR2 is SNEGSKA (reference sequence). Trimming at V came to 3 bases and at J to 2 bases, leaving 8 bases not matched to a gene. CDR3 in amino acids: CSASPMTSGSPYEQYF. In nucleotides, the CDR3 is TGCAGTGCTAGCCCTATGACTAGCGGGAGTCCCTACGAGCAGTACTTC.

This clonotype was seen ten or more times. The chain couples TRBV6-1 to TRBJ1-2; no clear D. CDR1 is MNHNS, CDR2 SASEGT, per germline. The length of the CDR3 is 15 residues. Trimming cost V 1 base and J 3 bases, with 12 bases left between them. This CDR3 reads CASSEGWGRDYGYTF. The DNA of the CDR3 is TGTGCCAGCAGTGAAGGGTGGGGTAGGGACTATGGCTACACCTTC.

This clonotype was detected ten times or more. In DNA, the CDR3 is TGTGCCAGCTCACCTCGTAAGGATACTGAAGCTTTCTTT. Protein product: CASSPRKDTEAFF. V is TRBV18 and J is TRBJ1-1; D is uncertain. Trimming took off 3 bases at V and 5 bases at J, with 10 bases between the two ends. Germline V CDR1 and CDR2: KGHSH, LQKENI. The CDR3 length is 13 residues.

The chain recombines TRBV6-1 with TRBJ1-1; TRBD1 is a possible D gene (6 bases). This CDR3 comprises 14 residues. V was trimmed by 6 bases and J by 0 bases, leaving 11 bases between them. CDR1 is MNHNS and CDR2 is SASEGT in the germline V gene. Here the CDR3 reads CASRSGTLNTEAFF. CDR3 bases: TGTGCCAGCAGATCTGGGACATTGAACACTGAAGCTTTCTTT.

This clonotype was detected many times. V and J are TRBV6-1 and TRBJ1-3; D possibly corresponds to TRBD1 (6 bases). Germline lookup yields CDR1 MNHNS and CDR2 SASEGT. The V gene lost 7 bases and the J gene lost 0 bases, with 13 bases spanning the gap. There are 15 residues in the CDR3. CDR3 sequence: CASTLGQSSGNTIYF. Written as DNA, the CDR3 is TGTGCCAGCACCTTAGGACAGAGCTCTGGAAACACCATATATTTT.

The table lists this clonotype with many counts. The chain couples TRBV12-3 or TRBV12-4 to TRBJ2-5; TRBD2 is a possible D gene (5 bases). The CDR3 consists of 14 residues. Trimming removed 0 bases from V and 2 bases from J, with 7 bases in between. CDR3 nucleotides: TGTGCCAGCAGTTTAGCCGGGGTTCAAGAGACCCAGTACTTC. This translates into CASSLAGVQETQYF.

The rearrangement links TRBV11-1 to TRBJ2-5; 7 bases are shared with TRBD1. This CDR3 is 14 amino acids long. CDR1 is SGHAT and CDR2 is FQDESV in the germline V gene (reference sequence). Trimming removed 4 bases from V and 5 bases from J; junction bases left unmatched: 7. The CDR3 DNA sequence: TGTGCCAGCAGCTACGACAGGGTAGGGGAGACCCAGTACTTC. It encodes CASSYDRVGETQYF.